This is a list of T cell receptor beta chains from one sample in a study of control samples from healthy donors and cancer patients. TCRdb's table, derived via immunoSEQ multiplex PCR, lists solely in-frame clones and lacks some. The sample includes some 160,000 clones, around 90% seen only once; the top ten take around 4.9%. Sequencing was carried out using blood. The receptors stem from a young man in good health. Both conserved end residues are part of each CDR3. D genes are given only for firm matches. A clone size is listed for some rows: how often the clone was seen (once, few, many), or a class if it is expanded.

d_call	v_call	clone_size	j_call	cdr3_nt	cdr3_aa
.	TRBV28	.	TRBJ2-7	TGTGCCAGCAGTACCCCGGGCCGTGTCTACGAGCAGTACTTC	CASSTPGRVYEQYF
TRBD1	TRBV7-9	.	TRBJ2-5	TGTGCCAGCAGCTTTGGACAGGCGTGGGAGACCCAGTACTTC	CASSFGQAWETQYF
.	TRBV12-3/TRBV12-4	.	TRBJ1-1	TGTGCCAGCAGTTTAACTGCGAACACTGAAGCTTTCTTT	CASSLTANTEAFF
.	TRBV7-8	.	TRBJ2-2	TGTGCCAGCAGCTTACTGGGGTTGGCGCGGGAGCTGTTTTTT	CASSLLGLARELFF
.	TRBV27	.	TRBJ1-1	TGTGCCAGCAGTTCCCATTCGTACAGGACTGAAGCTTTCTTT	CASSSHSYRTEAFF
.	TRBV7-2	.	TRBJ1-5	TGTGCCAGCAGCTCCCTGACGGGTAGGAGGATCGGTCAGCCCCAGCATTTT	CASSSLTGRRIGQPQHF
TRBD1	TRBV14	.	TRBJ2-4	TGTGCCAGCAGCCAAGATTCAGGGGGCAAAAACATTCAGTACTTC	CASSQDSGGKNIQYF
.	TRBV27	.	TRBJ2-3	TGTGCCAGCAGTTTGGGCCCCGGTGATACGCAGTATTTT	CASSLGPGDTQYF
TRBD1	TRBV18	.	TRBJ1-6	TGTGCCAGCTCACAGAGCTCCGGGACAGGGAATTCACCCCTCCACTTT	CASSQSSGTGNSPLHF
TRBD1	TRBV2	.	TRBJ2-5	TGTGCCAGCAGTGGACAGGGCCGAGAGACCCAGTACTTC	CASSGQGRETQYF
TRBD2	TRBV28	.	TRBJ2-7	TGTGCCAGCAGTCTCCCGGGACTAGCGGGATGGGAGCAGTACTTC	CASSLPGLAGWEQYF
.	TRBV18	.	TRBJ2-7	TGTGCCAGCTCACCACCGCAGGTCCCCCATCGGCAGTACTTC	CASSPPQVPHRQYF
.	TRBV25-1	.	TRBJ2-5	TGTGCCAGCAGTGACACTAGGAGTAAGCGAGAGACCCAGTACTTC	CASSDTRSKRETQYF
.	TRBV27	.	TRBJ2-7	TGTGCCAGCAGTATAGCTAGCCAGAGAAACTACGAGCAGTACTTC	CASSIASQRNYEQYF
.	TRBV6-6	.	TRBJ1-5	TGTGCCAGCAGAATGTGGAGCAATCAGCCCCAGCATTTT	CASRMWSNQPQHF
TRBD1	TRBV6-5	once	TRBJ1-5	TGTGCCAGCATACCCGGGACAGGGCTGCAGCCCCAGCATTTT	CASIPGTGLQPQHF
TRBD1	TRBV4-3	.	TRBJ1-2	TGCGCCAGCAGCCAAGCATGGGGACAGGGGGAGTTTACCTATGGCTACACCTTC	CASSQAWGQGEFTYGYTF
.	TRBV16	.	TRBJ2-7	TGTGCCAGCAGCCAAGTTCGGGGGACTGAGGAGCAGTACTTC	CASSQVRGTEEQYF
.	TRBV5-1	.	TRBJ2-5	TGCGCCAGCAGCTTGCTGCCACACGACCAAGAGACCCAGTACTTC	CASSLLPHDQETQYF
TRBD1	TRBV28	.	TRBJ2-5	TGTGCCAGCAGTGCCGGACAGGGGGATTTAGAGACCCAGTACTTC	CASSAGQGDLETQYF
TRBD2	TRBV5-1	.	TRBJ2-1	TGCGCCAGCAGCGAAGGACTAGCGGGACCCCTGGGGAATGAGCAGTTCTTC	CASSEGLAGPLGNEQFF
TRBD1	TRBV19	.	TRBJ1-4	TGTGCCAGTAGCCCCCAAGGCAGGGGGCTAGAAAAACTGTTTTTT	CASSPQGRGLEKLFF
TRBD2	TRBV4-1	.	TRBJ2-5	TGCGCCAGCAGCCAAGGACTAGCGGACCAAGAGACCCAGTACTTC	CASSQGLADQETQYF
.	TRBV12-3/TRBV12-4	.	TRBJ2-3	TGTGCCAGCAGTCCCCAGCGGAATACGCAGTATTTT	CASSPQRNTQYF
.	TRBV3-1/TRBV3-2	once	TRBJ2-2	TGTGCCAGCAGCCCCACTAGTGCCGGGGAGCTGTTTTTT	CASSPTSAGELFF
.	TRBV4-3	.	TRBJ2-7	TGCGCCAGCAGCCAAGAACGGTCCCACCGGTACGAGCAGTACTTC	CASSQERSHRYEQYF
TRBD1	TRBV10-3	.	TRBJ1-1	TGTGCCATCAGACCGGGACAGGGGTCGCTCGGGGAAGCTTTCTTT	CAIRPGQGSLGEAFF
.	TRBV21-1	few	TRBJ1-5	TGTGCCAGCAGCAAAGAGCGGGGTCTGGGTAGGGATCAGCCCCAGCATTTT	CASSKERGLGRDQPQHF
TRBD2	TRBV6-5	.	TRBJ2-2	TGTGCCAGCAGCCCCGCCCCAGCGGGAGGCGGGGAGCTGTTTTTT	CASSPAPAGGGELFF
.	TRBV7-2	.	TRBJ2-5	TGTGCCAGCAGTTACACTGGTGGAGAGACCCAGTACTTC	CASSYTGGETQYF
.	TRBV28	.	TRBJ2-1	TGTGCCAGCAGTTTATTAAACAGCTACTCCTACAATGAGCAGTTCTTC	CASSLLNSYSYNEQFF
.	TRBV6-2/TRBV6-3	.	TRBJ1-2	TGTGCCAGCAGTTACCGGCAGGTTGTTGGCTACACCTTC	CASSYRQVVGYTF
TRBD1	TRBV7-9	.	TRBJ1-5	TGTGCCAGCAGCTTAGAACAGGGGGCGCGGGGCAATCAGCCCCAGCATTTT	CASSLEQGARGNQPQHF
TRBD1	TRBV24-1	.	TRBJ2-5	TGTGCCACCAGTGATTTAACAGGGGAACAAGAGACCCAGTACTTC	CATSDLTGEQETQYF
TRBD1	TRBV30	.	TRBJ2-7	TGTGCCTGGAGTCCCCGGGACAGGGGGGTCTACGAGCAGTACTTC	CAWSPRDRGVYEQYF
TRBD2	TRBV30	.	TRBJ2-1	TGTGCCTGGAAACCAACCTCCATAGCGGGAGGGTACAATGAGCAGTTCTTC	CAWKPTSIAGGYNEQFF
.	TRBV11-2	.	TRBJ2-7	TGTGCCAGCAGCTTCGGGGCTAGGGCCTACGAGCAGTACTTC	CASSFGARAYEQYF
TRBD2	TRBV9	.	TRBJ2-2	TGTGCCAGCAGCTTTAGCGGGAGGGGGAACACCGGGGAGCTGTTTTTT	CASSFSGRGNTGELFF
.	TRBV5-1	.	TRBJ2-3	TGCGCCAGCAGCGACGGGGGCACAGATACGCAGTATTTT	CASSDGGTDTQYF
.	TRBV19	once	TRBJ2-7	TGTGCCAGTAGTATAGGGACACAACCAACCTACGAGCAGTACTTC	CASSIGTQPTYEQYF
TRBD2	TRBV3-1/TRBV3-2	.	TRBJ2-3	TGTGCCAGCAGCCACACTAGCGGGGGGCTCACAGATACGCAGTATTTT	CASSHTSGGLTDTQYF
.	TRBV5-1	.	TRBJ2-3	TGCGCCAGCAGACCCGGGCTCCCCCTCCGACCGGATACGCAGTATTTT	CASRPGLPLRPDTQYF
.	TRBV5-1	.	TRBJ2-1	TGCGCCAGCAGCTTGAATTCGGCGAGCAATGAGCAGTTCTTC	CASSLNSASNEQFF
TRBD2	TRBV4-3	.	TRBJ2-1	TGCGCCAGCAGCCATGAGCCACCGGGACTAGCGGGAAATGAGCAGTTCTTC	CASSHEPPGLAGNEQFF
TRBD1	TRBV5-5	.	TRBJ1-4	TGTGCCAGCAGCACCGGACAGGCAACTAATGAAAAACTGTTTTTT	CASSTGQATNEKLFF
TRBD1	TRBV6-2/TRBV6-3	.	TRBJ1-2	TGTGCCAGCAGCAACGGACAGGCCACTCGGGGCTACACCTTC	CASSNGQATRGYTF
.	TRBV7-2	once	TRBJ2-2	TGTGCCAGCAGCTTTTTGAGGGGGGGACGCAACACCGGGGAGCTGTTTTTT	CASSFLRGGRNTGELFF
.	TRBV2	.	TRBJ1-3	TGTGCCAGCAGCGCGGGGGTTGGCGGAAACACCATATATTTT	CASSAGVGGNTIYF
TRBD1	TRBV6-5	.	TRBJ1-6	TGTGCCAGCAGACCCGAGGGGGCGGTGAATTCACCCCTCCACTTT	CASRPEGAVNSPLHF
TRBD2	TRBV7-3	few	TRBJ2-5	TGTGCCAGCAGCTCAGGAGCGGGGCGCGGAGAGACCCAGTACTTC	CASSSGAGRGETQYF
.	TRBV19	.	TRBJ2-2	TGTGCCAGTAGTATAGTGGGCACCGGGGAGCTGTTTTTT	CASSIVGTGELFF
.	TRBV19	.	TRBJ1-2	TGTGCCAGTAACCTTGGACAGCCCTCGGGCTATGGCTACACCTTC	CASNLGQPSGYGYTF
.	TRBV5-1	few	TRBJ1-1	TGCGCCAGCAGCTTGGTGCCGGGAATCACTGAAGCTTTCTTT	CASSLVPGITEAFF
.	TRBV19	.	TRBJ1-4	TGTGCCAGTAGTCTGAGCCTTAATGAAAAACTGTTTTTT	CASSLSLNEKLFF
.	TRBV6-5	.	TRBJ1-2	TGTGCCAGCAGGGGGAAGGGCAGGGGTAATTATGGCTACACCTTC	CASRGKGRGNYGYTF
TRBD1	TRBV4-3	.	TRBJ1-6	TGCGCCAGCAGCCAAGATCTGGGGACAGGGGGTTCACCCCTCCACTTT	CASSQDLGTGGSPLHF
.	TRBV19	once	TRBJ1-1	TGTGCCAGTAGGGATGGGGCAGGGTTTCGGACTGAAGCTTTCTTT	CASRDGAGFRTEAFF